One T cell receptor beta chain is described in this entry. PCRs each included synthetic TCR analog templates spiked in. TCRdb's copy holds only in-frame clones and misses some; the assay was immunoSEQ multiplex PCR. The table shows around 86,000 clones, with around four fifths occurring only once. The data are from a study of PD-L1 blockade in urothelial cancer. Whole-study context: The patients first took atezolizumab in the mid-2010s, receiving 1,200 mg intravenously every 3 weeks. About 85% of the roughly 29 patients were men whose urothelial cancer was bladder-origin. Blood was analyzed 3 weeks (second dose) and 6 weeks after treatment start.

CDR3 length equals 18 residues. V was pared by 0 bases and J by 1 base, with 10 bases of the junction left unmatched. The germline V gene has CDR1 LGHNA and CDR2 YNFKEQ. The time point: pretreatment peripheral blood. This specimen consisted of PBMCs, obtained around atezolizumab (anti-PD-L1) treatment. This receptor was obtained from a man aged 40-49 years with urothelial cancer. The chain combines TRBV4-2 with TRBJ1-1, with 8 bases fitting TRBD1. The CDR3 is CASSQEKVNRGKNTEAFF. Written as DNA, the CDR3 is TGTGCCAGCAGCCAAGAAAAGGTCAACAGGGGGAAGAACACTGAAGCTTTCTTT.